This TCR beta chain is drawn from a study of shared clonotypes between healthy human individuals. The germline gives CDR1 SGHRS, CDR2 YFSETQ. CDR3 size: 15 residues. Unmatched junction bases numbered 4, after V lost 1 base and J lost 6 bases. For every subset, genomic DNA was evenly distributed across several immunoSEQ plates. The table came from immunoSEQ multiplex PCR; TCRdb's copy has only in-frame clones and leaves some out. Of 640,000 or so clones listed, roughly 78% are singletons. The TCR was taken from a woman aged 30 to 39 in good health. The sequencing input was memory CD4+ T cells sorted from blood. Subset indicated: CD45RA-negative fraction. The chain employs TRBV5-1 and TRBJ2-1; 10 positions match TRBD2. In DNA form, the CDR3 reads TGCGCCAGCAGCTTGACCACTAGCGGGATCAATGAGCAGTTCTTC. Translation: CASSLTTSGINEQFF. Full variable domain (rest looked up from reference TRBV5-1 and TRBJ2-1): KAGVTQTPRYLIKTRGQQVTLSCSPISGHRSVSWYQQTPGQGLQFLFEYFSETQRNKGNFPGRFSGRQFSNSRSEMNVSTLELGDSALYLCASSLTTSGINEQFFGPGTRLTVL.